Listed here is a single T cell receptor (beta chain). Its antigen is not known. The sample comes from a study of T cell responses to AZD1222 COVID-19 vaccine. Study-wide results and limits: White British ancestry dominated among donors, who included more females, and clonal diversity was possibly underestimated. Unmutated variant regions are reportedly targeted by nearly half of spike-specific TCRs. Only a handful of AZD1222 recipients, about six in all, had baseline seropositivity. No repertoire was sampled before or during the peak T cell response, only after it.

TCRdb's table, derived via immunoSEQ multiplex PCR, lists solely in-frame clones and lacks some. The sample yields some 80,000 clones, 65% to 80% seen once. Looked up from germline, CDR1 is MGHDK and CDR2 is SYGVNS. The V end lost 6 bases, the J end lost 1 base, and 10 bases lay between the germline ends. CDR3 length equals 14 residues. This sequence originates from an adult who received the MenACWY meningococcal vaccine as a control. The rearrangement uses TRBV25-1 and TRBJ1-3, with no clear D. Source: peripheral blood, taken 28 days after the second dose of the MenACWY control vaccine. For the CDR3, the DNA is TGTGCCAGCAGAAAGGAAGGGTCTGGAAACACCATATATTTT. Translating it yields CASRKEGSGNTIYF.